This TCR beta chain was identified in a study of cytomegalovirus exposure and HLA in healthy donors. The wider study: In an early release, HLA-typed donors contributed approximately 80 million unique TCR sequences. Study conclusions and caveats: Some V segments (TRBV6-2 and TRBV6-3 among them) were excluded as indistinguishable. TCR beta V- and J-gene trimming was later associated with a missense DCLRE1C variant. According to a later analysis, most TCR beta chains associated with CMV appeared HLA-restricted.

Details on this clone: Its antigen is undetermined.

The V segment lost 4 bases and the J segment 0 bases; nucleotides outside the gene matches: 5. The CDR3 is made up of 17 amino acids. Per the germline V gene, CDR1 is SGHVS and CDR2 is FQNEAQ. PCR primers comprised 60 Vbeta and 13 Jbeta primers. Generated by immunoSEQ multiplex PCR, the TCRdb table keeps only in-frame clones and is missing some. The sample has around 150,000 clones; roughly 75% are singletons. The chain links TRBV7-8 to TRBJ2-3; 12 bases are a match to TRBD2. This TCR derives from a man in his late teens or twenties in good health and CMV-seronegative. The sample taken for sequencing was PBMCs. CDR3 region: CASSWRLAGVSTDTQYF. CDR3 DNA sequence: TGTGCCAGCAGCTGGAGACTAGCGGGAGTGAGCACAGATACGCAGTATTTT.